A selection of T cell receptor beta chains follows, all from one sample in a study of cytomegalovirus exposure and HLA in healthy donors. Clones were read by immunoSEQ multiplex PCR, and TCRdb kept only the in-frame ones, dropping some. The repertoire holds some 87,000 clones, around 79% seen once, with 5.5% to 7% in the top ten. What was sequenced was PBMCs. Receptor source: a man between 18 and 29 years old in good health and CMV-seropositive. The CDR3 runs from the conserved cysteine through the conserved F or W.

v_call cdr3_aa
TRBV27 CASRPGQGGYQPQHF
TRBV6-5 CASISSGLAGVEQYF
TRBV5-6 CASSWGGQPQHF
TRBV6-4 CASSRTATYNEQFF
TRBV5-1 CASRLQGRYEQYF
TRBV29-1 CSVGTSNGYTF
TRBV5-4 CASSDGQPNTEAFF
TRBV21-1 CASSLKCWEGVDEAFF
TRBV5-1 CASSLGGAGVGEQYF
TRBV6-1 CASSEVGGVYGYTF
TRBV5-6 CASSRQKETQYF
TRBV2 CASTQGEAYGYTF
TRBV28 CASSVAGTGLSYEQYF
TRBV10-1 CASSEAGQVTGELFF
TRBV28 CASSGQSVLANTGELFF
TRBV7-8 CASSITQGNNQPQHF
TRBV6-5 CASSLISGYSYEQYF
TRBV28 CASRATGGFGYTF
TRBV5-1 CASSPSLTGELFF
TRBV6-1 CASSEASSSGNTIYF
TRBV25-1 CASSERTSGSNEQFF
TRBV4-1 CASSQRALGGAGNTIYF
TRBV4-1 CASSKAAGGYSNQPQHF
TRBV28 CASSFQRASTEAFF
TRBV5-1 CASSARQGTYGYTF
TRBV29-1 CSVESPSEFLDTQYF
TRBV10-3 CAISDRTVKYEQYF
TRBV25-1 CASSEYPVNEQFF
TRBV5-4 CASSYPFETPAGGVFAEAFF
TRBV29-1 CSPRGLLCTEAFF
TRBV7-7 CASSPTPDLDTQYF